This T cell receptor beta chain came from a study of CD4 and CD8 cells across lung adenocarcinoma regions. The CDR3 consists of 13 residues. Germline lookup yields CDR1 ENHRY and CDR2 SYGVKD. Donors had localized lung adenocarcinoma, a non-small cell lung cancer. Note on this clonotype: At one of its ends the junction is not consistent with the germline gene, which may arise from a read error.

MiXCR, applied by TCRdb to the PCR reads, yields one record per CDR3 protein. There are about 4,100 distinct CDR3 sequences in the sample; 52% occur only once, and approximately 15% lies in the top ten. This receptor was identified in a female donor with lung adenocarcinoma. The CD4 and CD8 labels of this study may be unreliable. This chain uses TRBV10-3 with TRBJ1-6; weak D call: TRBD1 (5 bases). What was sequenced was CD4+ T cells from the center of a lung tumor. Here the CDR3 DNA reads TGTGCCACCCGGAGGGCAGCCCGAGGGGAGCAGTACTTT. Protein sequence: CATRRAARGEQYF.